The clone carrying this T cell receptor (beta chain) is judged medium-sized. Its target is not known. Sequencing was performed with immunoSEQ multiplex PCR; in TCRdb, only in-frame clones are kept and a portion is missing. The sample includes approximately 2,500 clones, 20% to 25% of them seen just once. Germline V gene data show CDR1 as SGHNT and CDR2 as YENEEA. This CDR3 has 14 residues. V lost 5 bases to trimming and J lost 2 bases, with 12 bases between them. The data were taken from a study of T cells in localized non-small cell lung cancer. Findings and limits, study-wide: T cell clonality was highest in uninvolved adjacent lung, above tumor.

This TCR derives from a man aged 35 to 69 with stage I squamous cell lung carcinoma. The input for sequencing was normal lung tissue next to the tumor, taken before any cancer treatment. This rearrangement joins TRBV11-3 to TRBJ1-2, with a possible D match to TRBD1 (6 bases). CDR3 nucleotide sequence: TGTGCCAGCAGCCTCTCAACAGGGAACTATGGCTACACCTTC. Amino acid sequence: CASSLSTGNYGYTF.